This T cell receptor (beta chain) was obtained from a study of OX40 agonist ivuxolimab in advanced cancers. About the study: People who had prior anti-PD-1, anti-PD-L1 or anti-CTLA-4 therapy could take part, and under 50% had some.

Repertoires were generated with immunoSEQ multiplex PCR, while TCRdb's copy carries only in-frame clones and drops some. The sample yields about 62,000 clones, roughly 85% seen once. CDR1 is SEHNR, CDR2 FQNEAQ, per germline (reference sequence). This CDR3 contains 15 residues. The germline V and J ends were trimmed by 5 bases and 0 bases, with 8 bases remaining between them. This clone was detected once. This chain connects TRBV7-9 to TRBJ2-6; D call uncertain. This specimen consisted of CD4+ or CD8+ T cells sorted from blood, obtained in a trial of the OX40 agonist ivuxolimab. This clonotype was obtained from an adult with an advanced solid tumor such as melanoma, head and neck, liver or kidney cancer. The DNA for the CDR3 is TGTGCCAGCAGCCCACGGGCCTCTGGGGCCAACGTCCTGACTTTC. It specifies CASSPRASGANVLTF.